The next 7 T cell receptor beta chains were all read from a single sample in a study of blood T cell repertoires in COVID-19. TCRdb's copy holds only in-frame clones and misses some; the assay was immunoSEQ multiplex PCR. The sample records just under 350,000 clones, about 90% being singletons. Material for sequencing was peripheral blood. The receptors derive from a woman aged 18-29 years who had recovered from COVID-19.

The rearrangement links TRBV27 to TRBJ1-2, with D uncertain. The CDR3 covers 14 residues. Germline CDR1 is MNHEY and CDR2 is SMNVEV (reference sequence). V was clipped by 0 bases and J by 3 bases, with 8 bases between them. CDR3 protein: CASSLSKRDYGYTF. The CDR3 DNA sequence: TGTGCCAGCAGTTTATCCAAACGGGACTATGGCTACACCTTC.

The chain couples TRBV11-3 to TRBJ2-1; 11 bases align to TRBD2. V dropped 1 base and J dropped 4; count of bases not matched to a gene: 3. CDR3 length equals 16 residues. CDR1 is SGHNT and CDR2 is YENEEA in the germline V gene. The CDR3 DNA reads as TGTGCCAGCAGCTTAGTCCTAGCGGGAGGATACAATGAGCAGTTCTTC. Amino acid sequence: CASSLVLAGGYNEQFF.

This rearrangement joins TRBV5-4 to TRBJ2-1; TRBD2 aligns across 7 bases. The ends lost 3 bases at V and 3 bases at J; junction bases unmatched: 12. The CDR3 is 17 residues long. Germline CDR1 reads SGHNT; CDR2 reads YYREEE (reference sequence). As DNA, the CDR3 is TGTGCCAGCAGCTCCTCAGTAGTCCCTAGCGGCTACAATGAGCAGTTCTTC. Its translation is CASSSSVVPSGYNEQFF.

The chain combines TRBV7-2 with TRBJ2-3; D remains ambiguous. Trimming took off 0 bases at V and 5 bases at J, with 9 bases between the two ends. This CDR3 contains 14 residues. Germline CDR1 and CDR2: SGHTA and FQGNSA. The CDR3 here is CASSLAPRVDTQYF. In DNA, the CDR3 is TGTGCCAGCAGCTTAGCACCCCGCGTAGATACGCAGTATTTT.

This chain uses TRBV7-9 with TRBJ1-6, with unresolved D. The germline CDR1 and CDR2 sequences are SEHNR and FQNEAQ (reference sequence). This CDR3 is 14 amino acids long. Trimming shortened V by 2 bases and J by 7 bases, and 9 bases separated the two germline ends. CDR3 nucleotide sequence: TGTGCCAGCAGCTTAAGGCGGGCGAATTCACCCCTCCACTTT. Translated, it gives CASSLRRANSPLHF.

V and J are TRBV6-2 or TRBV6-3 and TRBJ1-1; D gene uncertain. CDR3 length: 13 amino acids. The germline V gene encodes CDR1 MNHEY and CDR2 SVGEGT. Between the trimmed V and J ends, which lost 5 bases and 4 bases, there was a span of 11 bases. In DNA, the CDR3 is TGTGCCAGCAGTCCATGGACTGTCACTGAAGCTTTCTTT. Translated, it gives CASSPWTVTEAFF.

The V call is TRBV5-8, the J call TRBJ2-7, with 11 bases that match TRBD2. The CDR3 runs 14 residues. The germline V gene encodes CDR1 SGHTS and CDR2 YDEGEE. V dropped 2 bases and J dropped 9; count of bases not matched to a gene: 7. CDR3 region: CASSFPQTSGTQYV. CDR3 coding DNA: TGTGCCAGCAGCTTCCCTCAGACTAGCGGGACGCAGTACGTC.